The clone carrying this T cell receptor (beta chain) was seen a few times. Its matching antigen is unknown. Described treatment: roughly ten-day PBMC culture with coronavirus spike peptide pools or control peptides (ViraFEST assay). Using peptide pools, antigen-specific T cells were expanded in ViraFEST before TCRs were sequenced. Culture conditions combined roughly 2 million PBMCs per well with around 9.2 IU/ml IL-2 and roughly 10 ug/ml peptide pools. This specimen belongs to a study of vaccination and CD4 T cells after COVID-19. In the study overall: Two mRNA vaccine doses were given, either BNT162b2 or mRNA-1273.

CDR1 is MDHEN and CDR2 is SYDVKM in the germline V gene. The CDR3 runs to 12 residues. V lost 3 bases, J lost 5 bases, and 7 bases lay in between. Researchers used the Oncomine TCR Beta short-read assay to sequence DNA from cultured CD4+ T cells. MiXCR was run by TCRdb on the PCR reads, yielding one entry per CDR3 protein. This table has 13,000 to 15,000 distinct CDR3 sequences, about 51% appearing once. This chain uses TRBV28 with TRBJ1-2; D not resolved. The receptor's source is a human donor who had recovered from COVID-19. Sequencing input: CD4+ T cells from blood, cultured in vitro. The CDR3 region has the DNA TGTGCCAGCAGTTTTAACAGATATGGCTACACCTTC. Protein sequence: CASSFNRYGYTF.